The clone carrying this TCR beta chain was counted ten times or more. Antigen: not known. 5'RACE with 10-nucleotide random UMIs generated the cDNA. Sequencing runs each yielded over 160 million TCR-beta sequences from 15-18 subjects. TCRdb re-derived calls from the 5' RACE reads in MiXCR, one entry per CDR3 protein. The table includes around 30,000 distinct CDR3 sequences, approximately 1.4% detected once. Unsorted libraries used 2 million PBMCs kept at -80 degrees C. The data were obtained in a study of neurological immune-mediated disorders. Per the germline V gene, CDR1 is DFQATT and CDR2 is SNEGSKA (reference sequence). V lost 7 bases and J lost 4, with 11 bases in between. The CDR3 covers 12 residues. Study-level findings and limits: Private repertoires in all groups were suggested by the absence of shared CDR3 amino acid sequences among expanded clones across subjects.

The TCR was taken from a woman aged 30 to 39 with multiple sclerosis. V is TRBV20-1 and J is TRBJ2-1; the D gene is possibly TRBD2 (5 bases). Sequenced sample: PBMCs. CDR3 region: CSGGLEYNEQFF. DNA of the CDR3: TGCAGTGGAGGACTGGAATACAATGAGCAGTTCTTC.